These 18 T cell receptor beta chains share one sample of origin, sequenced in a study of a mutant IDH1 vaccine in newly diagnosed glioma. Their antigens remain unidentified. Assay used: immunoSEQ multiplex PCR; TCRdb lists only in-frame clones, some missing. The sample has 55,000 or so clones, roughly 80% seen once. As to time point: week 23, last vaccination. Topical imiquimod was applied with each vaccine dose, which held 300 ug of mutant IDH1 20-mer peptide. The specimen was PBMCs, collected from a glioma patient whose treatment included an IDH1 peptide vaccine. The receptors were gathered from a man between 35 and 55 years old with glioma.

The chain combines TRBV5-4 with TRBJ1-1; no clear D gene. In germline, CDR1 is SGHNT, CDR2 YYREEE (reference sequence). Trimming took 0 bases from V and 2 from J, leaving 8 bases between them. The CDR3 length is 14 residues. CDR3 DNA sequence: TGTGCCAGCAGCTTGGGTCAGGTAAACACTGAAGCTTTCTTT. It yields the protein CASSLGQVNTEAFF.

This CDR3 reads CAWEGQANEKLFF. CDR3 DNA sequence: TGTGCCTGGGAAGGACAGGCGAATGAAAAACTGTTTTTT. The chain couples TRBV30 to TRBJ1-4; 7 bases align to TRBD1. The CDR3 extends over 13 amino acids. Germline lookup yields CDR1 GTSNPN and CDR2 SVGIG (reference sequence). V shed 5 bases, J shed 5 bases, and the junction held 5 bases outside the gene matches.

The chain employs TRBV5-1 and TRBJ2-5, with D tentatively TRBD2 (5 bases). This CDR3 has 14 amino acids. V lost 5 bases and J 5 bases, leaving 16 bases between the germline ends. Looked up from germline, CDR1 is SGHRS and CDR2 is YFSETQ. The CDR3 reads CASRSDGVEETQYF. CDR3 coding DNA: TGCGCCAGCAGATCGGACGGGGTGGAGGAGACCCAGTACTTC.

The chain recombines TRBV5-1 with TRBJ1-2; tentatively, D is TRBD1 (5 bases). The V gene lost 0 bases and the J gene lost 4 bases, with 10 bases spanning the gap. From germline, CDR1 is SGHRS and CDR2 YFSETQ. The CDR3 consists of 14 residues. The CDR3, as DNA: TGCGCCAGCAGCTTGGCTACAGGCCCCTATGGCTACACCTTC. Translation gives CASSLATGPYGYTF. Drawing the rest from reference TRBV5-1 and TRBJ1-2, the complete variable domain is KAGVTQTPRYLIKTRGQQVTLSCSPISGHRSVSWYQQTPGQGLQFLFEYFSETQRNKGNFPGRFSGRQFSNSRSEMNVSTLELGDSALYLCASSLATGPYGYTFGSGTRLTVV.

This clone is medium-sized within its sample. The J gene is TRBJ2-2, the V gene TRBV11-2; D is perhaps TRBD1 (6 bases). Trimming left V 5 bases short and J 4 bases short, with 14 bases between. Germline CDR1 SGHAT, CDR2 FQNNGV. This CDR3 spans 15 amino acids. Written as DNA, the CDR3 is TGTGCCAGCAGCCCTAGGACAGTGGGCACCGGGGAGCTGTTTTTT. It specifies CASSPRTVGTGELFF.

The chain is built from TRBV11-2 and TRBJ1-4, with no clear D. V lost 7 bases to trimming and J lost 7 bases, with 16 bases between them. Looked up from germline, CDR1 is SGHAT and CDR2 is FQNNGV. The CDR3 runs 14 residues. CDR3 loop: CASTLLTSGEKLFF. The CDR3, as DNA: TGTGCCAGCACCCTACTTACAAGCGGTGAAAAACTGTTTTTT. Full variable domain (outside the CDR3, taken from reference TRBV11-2 and TRBJ1-4): EAGVAQSPRYKIIEKRQSVAFWCNPISGHATLYWYQQILGQGPKLLIQFQNNGVVDDSQLPKDRFSAERLKGVDSTLKIQPAKLEDSAVYLCASTLLTSGEKLFFGSGTQLSVL.

The V gene is TRBV5-4, the J gene TRBJ1-1, with D possibly being TRBD1 (5 bases). The CDR3 length is 16 residues. The V and J ends lost 1 base and 1 base respectively, with 14 bases between them. The germline V gene encodes CDR1 SGHNT and CDR2 YYREEE (reference sequence). CDR3 region: CASSLPPGPTNTEAFF. The CDR3 DNA sequence: TGTGCCAGCAGCTTGCCTCCGGGACCGACGAACACTGAAGCTTTCTTT.

The CDR3 region is CASRGQLENQPQHF. The CDR3 DNA is TGTGCCAGCAGGGGACAGCTAGAAAATCAGCCCCAGCATTTT. This sequence joins TRBV6-1 and TRBJ1-5; 7 nucleotides line up with TRBD1. The CDR3 spans 14 residues. The V gene's germline CDR1 is MNHNS and CDR2 SASEGT. V shed 6 bases, J shed 4 bases, and the junction held 6 bases outside the gene matches.

This sequence joins TRBV2 and TRBJ2-1; no definite D call. This CDR3 has 14 residues. CDR1 and CDR2 (germline): SNHLY, FYNNEI. V was cut by 4 bases and J by 8 bases, with 15 bases left in between. The CDR3 region is CASSGISWSDEQFF. The DNA for the CDR3 is TGTGCCAGCAGTGGTATTAGTTGGAGCGATGAGCAGTTCTTC.

This chain joins TRBV6-6 and TRBJ2-7; D tentatively fits TRBD1 or TRBD2 (5 bases each). Between the trimmed V and J ends, which lost 4 bases and 4 bases, there was a span of 17 bases. The CDR3 has 15 amino acids. Germline V gene data show CDR1 as MNHNY and CDR2 as SVGAGI (reference sequence). CDR3 bases: TGTGCCAGCAGTTCCGGGGCCCACCAGGTTTACGAGCAGTACTTC. Encoded protein: CASSSGAHQVYEQYF.

The chain has TRBV18 and TRBJ1-5; 7 bases fit TRBD1. V lost 3 bases to trimming and J lost 3 bases; unmatched junction nucleotides: 5. The germline gives CDR1 KGHSH, CDR2 LQKENI. This CDR3 is built from 15 residues. As DNA, the CDR3 is TGTGCCAGCTCACCCCTTGGACAGGACAATCAGCCCCAGCATTTT. Its translation: CASSPLGQDNQPQHF. Based on the CDR3 plus reference TRBV18 and TRBJ1-5, the full variable domain is NAGVMQNPRHLVRRRGQEARLRCSPMKGHSHVYWYRQLPEEGLKFMVYLQKENIIDESGMPKERFSAEFPKEGPSILRIQQVVRGDSAAYFCASSPLGQDNQPQHFGDGTRLSIL.

The gene calls are TRBV12-5 and TRBJ1-6, with D unresolved. V was pared by 6 bases and J by 7 bases, with 16 bases between. This CDR3 has 15 residues. Germline V gene data show CDR1 as LGHNT and CDR2 as FRNRAP. The DNA for the CDR3 is TGTGCTAGTGGCCGCGGTACTACAGAGAATTCACCCCTCCACTTT. Translating gives CASGRGTTENSPLHF.

CDR3 protein: CASSEGMNEQFF. CDR3 in DNA: TGTGCCAGCAGTGAAGGGATGAATGAGCAGTTCTTC. The V gene is TRBV6-4, the J gene TRBJ2-1; D gene uncertain. The V gene lost 3 bases and the J gene lost 7 bases, with 7 bases spanning the gap. The germline CDR1 and CDR2 sequences are MRHNA and SNTAGT. This CDR3 is 12 amino acids long.

The rearrangement links TRBV15 to TRBJ1-4; 9 bases map to TRBD1. Trimming at V came to 0 bases and at J to 5 bases, leaving 4 bases not matched to a gene. The V gene's germline CDR1 is LNHNV and CDR2 YYDKDF (reference sequence). The CDR3 contains 16 residues. The CDR3 here is CATSRDEGTGNEKLFF. CDR3 DNA: TGTGCCACCAGCAGAGATGAGGGGACAGGGAATGAAAAACTGTTTTTT.

The rearrangement joins TRBV7-7 to TRBJ2-7; TRBD1 might be the D (5 bases). The germline V gene encodes CDR1 SSHAT and CDR2 FNYEAQ (reference sequence). This CDR3 region has 13 residues. V lost 4 bases and J lost 0, with 7 bases in between. This CDR3 reads CASSSTGSYEQYF. CDR3 in DNA: TGTGCCAGCAGCTCTACAGGCTCCTACGAGCAGTACTTC.

The V and J genes are TRBV6-5 and TRBJ1-1; the match to TRBD1 covers 7 bases. The CDR3 sequence is 12 residues long. V shed 9 bases, J shed 5 bases, and the junction held 6 bases outside the gene matches. Germline CDR1 reads MNHEY; CDR2 reads SVGAGI. CDR3 protein: CARLTGRTEAFF. The CDR3 nucleotides are TGTGCCAGATTGACAGGGAGGACTGAAGCTTTCTTT.

The chain is built from TRBV9 and TRBJ2-5, with D unresolved. The CDR3 is made up of 14 amino acids. V was cut by 4 bases and J by 3 bases, with 13 bases left in between. Germline CDR1 and CDR2: SGDLS and YYNGEE. The DNA of the CDR3 is TGTGCCAGCAGCCGCAGTACCGGCAAAGAGACCCAGTACTTC. It encodes CASSRSTGKETQYF.

A single count supports this clone. The V gene is TRBV6-1, the J gene TRBJ2-6; D gene unclear. The ends were cut back, 4 bases at V and 0 bases at J, with 16 bases in the middle. The germline V gene encodes CDR1 MNHNS and CDR2 SASEGT. This CDR3 spans 18 amino acids. CDR3 nucleotide sequence: TGTGCCAGCAGTGCCGACCTTTGGGGATCCTCTGGGGCCAACGTCCTGACTTTC. It yields the protein CASSADLWGSSGANVLTF.